A single sample is the source of the 14 T cell receptor beta chains below, sequenced in a study of blood T cell repertoires in COVID-19. The repertoire was sequenced with immunoSEQ multiplex PCR; TCRdb's copy has only in-frame clones and lacks some. The sample has about 370,000 clones; around 90% are singletons. Sequencing was carried out using peripheral blood. The receptor set was obtained from a woman aged 30 to 39 with COVID-19, enrolled during active disease.

This chain connects TRBV11-2 to TRBJ2-7, with no clear D. Trimming cost V 3 bases and J 0 bases, with 6 bases left between them. The CDR3 covers 13 residues. Germline values: CDR1 SGHAT, CDR2 FQNNGV. CDR3 nucleotides: TGTGCCAGCAGCTTTACTGGCTCCTACGAGCAGTACTTC. This encodes CASSFTGSYEQYF.

V and J are TRBV21-1 and TRBJ2-7; TRBD2, the table's D call, was not compared with the DNA. TRBV21-1 is reported as a pseudogene. This CDR3 spans 17 amino acids. This CDR3 is CASSTGGDNGSNYEQYF. In nucleotides, the CDR3 is TGTGCCAGCAGCACGGGAGGCGACAATGGCTCCAACTACGAGCAGTACTTC.

The V and J genes are TRBV15 and TRBJ2-1, with 10 nucleotides matching TRBD2. CDR1 and CDR2 (germline): LNHNV, YYDKDF (reference sequence). The CDR3 totals 15 residues. V trimming: 0 bases; J trimming: 7 bases; junction bases outside the gene matches: 3. The chain's CDR3 is CATSRDRTSGNEQFF. CDR3 nucleotides: TGTGCCACCAGCAGAGATAGGACTAGCGGAAATGAGCAGTTCTTC.

The V and J genes are TRBV21-1 and TRBJ1-2; the DNA was not compared with TRBD1, the D call given in the table. TRBV21-1 is a recognized pseudogene. The CDR3 length is 14 residues. Written as DNA, the CDR3 is TGTGCCAGCAGCGGACGGGGACAGCTCTATGGCTACACCTTC. This gives the protein CASSGRGQLYGYTF.

This clone was detected only a few times. This chain joins TRBV9 and TRBJ2-1; the D gene is possibly TRBD2 (6 bases). V was clipped by 6 bases and J by 3 bases, with 13 bases between them. The CDR3 is made up of 14 amino acids. CDR1 is SGDLS, CDR2 YYNGEE, per germline. CDR3 amino acids: CASNGGSDYNEQFF. CDR3 DNA sequence: TGTGCCAGCAACGGAGGGAGCGACTACAATGAGCAGTTCTTC.

The chain links TRBV27 to TRBJ2-1; D is unclear. Germline V gene lookup returns CDR1 MNHEY and CDR2 SMNVEV (reference sequence). This CDR3 is 14 amino acids long. The V and J ends lost 0 bases and 4 bases respectively, with 7 bases between them. CDR3 DNA sequence: TGTGCCAGCAGTTTATCTGCAGGATACAATGAGCAGTTCTTC. The encoded protein is CASSLSAGYNEQFF.

The V gene is TRBV5-1, the J gene TRBJ1-2, with D hard to call. Trimming took off 0 bases at V and 8 bases at J, with 14 bases between the two ends. CDR3 length: 14 residues. Per germline, CDR1 SGHRS and CDR2 YFSETQ. The CDR3 nucleotides read TGCGCCAGCAGCTTGGTCGGGGTACATGGAGGCTACACCTTC. Amino acid sequence: CASSLVGVHGGYTF.

The J gene is TRBJ1-1, the V gene TRBV10-1; D possibly corresponds to TRBD1 (6 bases). The V end lost 8 bases, the J end lost 5 bases, and 18 bases lay between the germline ends. Per germline, CDR1 WNHNN and CDR2 SYGVQD (reference sequence). The CDR3 runs 14 residues. The CDR3 DNA is TGCGCCAGCTCCGGCAGGGGATCGGGGACTGAAGCTTTCTTT. Translation gives CASSGRGSGTEAFF.

This clone was detected only a few times. The rearrangement joins TRBV27 to TRBJ1-1; D unresolved. Trimming shortened V by 7 bases and J by 0 bases, and 15 bases separated the two germline ends. Looked up from germline, CDR1 is MNHEY and CDR2 is SMNVEV (reference sequence). CDR3 size: 15 residues. The CDR3 is CASKGGVRLNTEAFF. CDR3 DNA: TGTGCCAGCAAGGGCGGGGTCCGCTTGAACACTGAAGCTTTCTTT.

The V call is TRBV7-2, the J call TRBJ2-3, with TRBD2 matching over 7 bases. V trimming: 7 bases; J trimming: 0 bases; junction bases outside the gene matches: 7. CDR3 length: 15 amino acids. The germline gives CDR1 SGHTA, CDR2 FQGNSA. This CDR3 reads CASNPVGGSTDTQYF. CDR3 nucleotide sequence: TGTGCCAGCAACCCCGTGGGGGGGAGCACAGATACGCAGTATTTT.

This chain links TRBV10-3 with TRBJ2-1; a possible D gene is TRBD2 (5 bases). Germline lookup yields CDR1 ENHRY and CDR2 SYGVKD. Trimming removed 6 bases from V and 6 bases from J, with 18 bases in between. CDR3 length equals 15 residues. CDR3 sequence reads: CAISGYPLVPNEQFF. In DNA form, the CDR3 reads TGTGCCATCAGCGGTTACCCACTAGTCCCCAATGAGCAGTTCTTC.

To note about this clone: One end of the junction does not line up with germline, which may come from a read error. J is TRBJ2-5 and V is TRBV5-4, with TRBD2 matching over 12 bases. From germline, CDR1 is SGHNT and CDR2 YYREEE (reference sequence). This CDR3 has 11 amino acids. DNA for the CDR3: TGTGCCAGCAGCAACGCTAGCGGGAGGGACTTC. It specifies CASSNASGRDF.

The rearrangement uses TRBV5-8 and TRBJ1-5; tentatively, D is TRBD1 (5 bases). The V and J ends lost 4 bases and 2 bases respectively, with 10 bases between them. Germline loops: CDR1 SGHTS, CDR2 YDEGEE. This CDR3 contains 14 residues. CDR3 sequence: CASSPGGGNQPQHF. DNA for the CDR3: TGTGCCAGCAGCCCCGGGGGTGGCAATCAGCCCCAGCATTTT.

The chain carries TRBV6-5 and TRBJ2-3, with 7 bases fitting TRBD2. This CDR3 has 13 residues. The germline V gene has CDR1 MNHEY and CDR2 SVGAGI. The ends lost 3 bases at V and 6 bases at J; junction bases unmatched: 3. The CDR3 spells CASSYGGVDTQYF. For the CDR3, the DNA is TGTGCCAGCAGTTATGGGGGGGTGGATACGCAGTATTTT.